The subject of this entry is one T cell receptor beta chain. V lost 0 bases and J 1 base, leaving 20 bases between the germline ends. Germline V gene sequence: CDR1 SGDLS, CDR2 YYNGEE. The CDR3 contains 20 residues. This sample was included in a study of blood T cells in healthy people across ages. Aged roughly 6 to 90, donors were systemically healthy Caucasians from Russia. A J-beta primer mix and a sample-barcoded 5' primer were used in a second PCR of roughly 6 to 12 cycles. TCRdb reprocessed the 5' RACE reads with MiXCR, giving one entry per CDR3 protein. This repertoire shows about 760,000 distinct CDR3 sequences, 20% to 30% found once; its top ten account for 9.4%. Separately, the same data were catalogued under a study of T cells of mothers and their children.

Sequencing input: blood. This receptor was obtained from a boy between 10 and 17 years old in good health. The chain recombines TRBV9 with TRBJ2-6; D is tentatively TRBD1 or TRBD2 (6 bases each). The CDR3 spells CASSVDPGRVGGSGANVLTF. CDR3 DNA: TGTGCCAGCAGCGTAGACCCGGGTCGAGTAGGGGGGTCTGGGGCCAACGTCCTGACTTTC.